This T cell receptor (beta chain) was observed in a study of T cell responses to AZD1222 COVID-19 vaccine. Findings and limits, study-wide: Close to half of spike-specific TCRs reportedly recognize unmutated variant regions. In all cases, repertoires were sampled only after the peak T cell response. Clonal diversity may have been underestimated, and the donors were mostly white British, with more females than males. Increases in Spike-specific TCR breadth and depth were seen after two AZD1222 doses.

As to this clone: Its specificity is not known.

This CDR3 comprises 15 residues. From germline, CDR1 is MDHEN and CDR2 SYDVKM. The trim removed 7 bases at V and 4 bases at J, leaving 6 bases unmatched. Libraries were prepared by immunoSEQ multiplex PCR; TCRdb keeps only in-frame clonotypes and omits some of them. The table has about 130,000 clones, approximately 91% seen once. Sequenced here: peripheral blood, sampled 28 days after the second AZD1222 dose. V gene TRBV28 combines with J gene TRBJ2-1; TRBD2 matches at 11 bases. The sequence derives from an adult who received the AZD1222 COVID-19 vaccine. CDR3 in amino acids: CASTVLAGAYNEQFF. The CDR3 DNA is TGTGCCAGCACCGTACTAGCGGGAGCGTACAATGAGCAGTTCTTC.